The next 10 T cell receptor beta chains were all read from a single sample in a study of blood T cells in healthy people across ages. With a J-beta primer mix and a sample-barcoded 5' primer, a second PCR ran about 6 to 11 cycles. MiXCR was run by TCRdb on the 5' RACE reads, yielding one entry per CDR3 protein. The sample includes roughly 1.7 million distinct CDR3 sequences, 30% to 35% of them seen just once. Input material: blood. The receptor set was obtained from a woman younger than 45 in good health.

The chain carries TRBV5-1 and TRBJ2-1; weak D call: TRBD2 (5 bases). The CDR3 is made up of 13 amino acids. CDR1 and CDR2 from the germline V gene are SGHRS and YFSETQ. The V and J ends lost 2 bases and 5 bases respectively, with 8 bases between them. DNA for the CDR3: TGCGCCAGCAGCTTCGGGGTTAACAATGAGCAGTTCTTC. Translating it yields CASSFGVNNEQFF.

Details on this clonotype: A junction end diverges from the germline sequence, so it may reflect a read error. The V and J genes are TRBV29-1 and TRBJ1-4; D ambiguous. The CDR3 consists of 14 residues. In germline, CDR1 is SQVTM, CDR2 ANQGSEA. For the CDR3, the DNA is TGCAGCGTGGAAGGTCTGGGAGAAAATGAAAAACTGTTTTTT. Translating it yields CSVEGLGENEKLFF. The whole variable domain, filled in from reference TRBV29-1 and TRBJ1-4, reads SAVISQKPSRDICQRGTSLTIQCQVDSQVTMMFWYRQQPGQSLTLIATANQGSEATYESGFVIDKFPISRPNLTFSTLTVSNMSPEDSSIYLCSVEGLGENEKLFFGSGTQLSVL.

This clonotype was counted between two and nine times. The rearrangement links TRBV20-1 to TRBJ2-7; 10 bases line up with TRBD1. The ends lost 4 bases at V and 4 bases at J; junction bases unmatched: 10. CDR3 size: 15 residues. The germline V gene encodes CDR1 DFQATT and CDR2 SNEGSKA (reference sequence). CDR3 protein: CSATPLGQGSYEQYF. The CDR3 DNA reads TGCAGTGCTACCCCTTTGGGACAGGGGTCTTACGAGCAGTACTTC.

This chain links TRBV19 with TRBJ1-2; a possible D gene is TRBD1 (6 bases). Trimming took 8 bases from V and 2 from J, leaving 21 bases between them. The CDR3 contains 16 residues. The germline gives CDR1 LNHDA, CDR2 SQIVND (reference sequence). CDR3 DNA sequence: TGTGCCAGTTCCGCCGGGACACCAAAAGGCAACTATGGCTACACCTTC. Translation: CASSAGTPKGNYGYTF.

This clonotype was counted between two and nine times. Written as DNA, the CDR3 is TGTGCCAGTCGGGAGCAGGGGGGGAATGAGCAGTTCTTC. The encoded protein is CASREQGGNEQFF. V usage is TRBV6-2 or TRBV6-3 and J usage is TRBJ2-1; the D gene could be TRBD1 or TRBD2 (7 bases each). V lost 9 bases to trimming and J lost 7 bases, with 16 bases between them. This CDR3 contains 13 residues. Germline V CDR1 and CDR2: MNHEY, SVGEGT.

The table lists this clonotype with a few counts. This chain links TRBV2 with TRBJ1-2; D gene uncertain. In germline, CDR1 is SNHLY, CDR2 FYNNEI. V shed 8 bases and J shed 6 bases, with 7 bases lying between them. The CDR3 extends over 10 amino acids. CDR3: CASGGNGYTF. CDR3 nucleotide sequence: TGTGCCAGCGGTGGAAATGGCTACACCTTC.

This chain links TRBV4-2 with TRBJ1-5; 7 bases are a match to TRBD1. This CDR3 is 14 amino acids long. V was pared by 2 bases and J by 7 bases, with 5 bases of the junction left unmatched. Germline loops: CDR1 LGHNA, CDR2 YNFKEQ. DNA of the CDR3: TGTGCCAGCAGCCAAACAGGGGACGAGCAGCCCCAGCATTTT. Its translation is CASSQTGDEQPQHF.

This clonotype was seen many times. CDR3 amino acids: CSVRRTGFNEKLFF. CDR3 DNA: TGCAGCGTTCGCCGGACAGGTTTTAATGAAAAACTGTTTTTT. The chain recombines TRBV29-1 with TRBJ1-4; 7 positions match TRBD1. The germline V gene has CDR1 SQVTM and CDR2 ANQGSEA. The CDR3 runs to 14 residues. V dropped 5 bases and J dropped 4; count of bases not matched to a gene: 7.

V is TRBV9 and J is TRBJ2-1; TRBD2 agrees at 9 bases. The length of the CDR3 is 18 residues. With V trimmed by 0 bases and J by 4 bases, 11 bases remained unmatched. Looked up from germline, CDR1 is SGDLS and CDR2 is YYNGEE. CDR3 in amino acids: CASSVGRMREGPYNEQFF. The CDR3 DNA is TGTGCCAGCAGCGTAGGTAGGATGCGGGAGGGCCCGTACAATGAGCAGTTCTTC.

This clonotype was seen repeatedly, ten times or more. The rearrangement uses TRBV10-3 and TRBJ1-1; D might be TRBD1 (6 bases). The CDR3 runs to 13 residues. Germline-derived CDR1 and CDR2 are ENHRY and SYGVKD. Trimming left V 3 bases short and J 4 bases short, with 9 bases between. CDR3 nucleotide sequence: TGTGCCATCAGTGAACAGGGCGGCACTGAAGCTTTCTTT. It yields the protein CAISEQGGTEAFF.